This TCR beta chain was retrieved from a study of identical twins. The table lists this clonotype with many counts. TCRdb independently ran MiXCR on the 5' RACE reads; one entry per CDR3 protein. The sample has about 250,000 distinct CDR3 sequences, around 8.8% seen once. This sample was shared with a second study, whose subject was yellow fever vaccine responses in identical twins.

This clonotype was sampled from a woman between 18 and 30 years old in good health. Sequenced: CD8+ T cells sorted from blood.

The CDR3 sequence is CASSLYPMDGGPDTQYF. The CDR3 coding sequence is TGTGCCAGCAGTTTATACCCAATGGACGGGGGGCCGGATACGCAGTATTTT. The J gene is TRBJ2-3, the V gene TRBV12-3 or TRBV12-4; TRBD2 might be the D (7 bases). The CDR3 sequence is 17 residues long. With 2 bases removed from V and 6 bases from J, the gap between germline ends came to 21 bases.